Presented here are 30 T cell receptor beta chains from one specimen sequenced in a study of blood T cell repertoires in COVID-19. Sequencing used immunoSEQ multiplex PCR; TCRdb keeps in-frame clones, though not all of them. Of 230,000 or so clones in the sample, roughly 84% were seen once. The sequencing sample was made of PBMCs or T cells enriched from blood (not recorded which). The source is a woman in her 50s who had been exposed to COVID-19.

The CDR3 bases are TGTGCCAGCAGCGGCAGGGGGCTGGACCCACCCCTCCACTTT. It translates to CASSGRGLDPPLHF. This sequence joins TRBV7-2 and TRBJ1-6; 8 nucleotides agree with TRBD1. The trim removed 5 bases at V and 11 bases at J, leaving 8 bases unmatched. Looked up from germline, CDR1 is SGHTA and CDR2 is FQGNSA. There are 14 residues in the CDR3.

The chain employs TRBV27 and TRBJ1-1; D not resolved. The V end lost 2 bases, the J end lost 5 bases, and 9 bases lay between the germline ends. The CDR3 is made up of 13 amino acids. The germline V gene encodes CDR1 MNHEY and CDR2 SMNVEV (reference sequence). The CDR3 region has the DNA TGTGCCAGCAGTTTAGGGCCAGGAACTGAAGCTTTCTTT. It encodes CASSLGPGTEAFF.

CDR3 amino acids: CASSVGERGTEETQYF. The CDR3 DNA reads as TGTGCCAGCAGCGTAGGGGAGCGGGGGACCGAAGAGACCCAGTACTTC. The chain has TRBV9 and TRBJ2-5; 8 positions match TRBD2. The CDR3 covers 16 residues. With V trimmed by 0 bases and J by 3 bases, 7 bases remained unmatched. Germline V gene lookup returns CDR1 SGDLS and CDR2 YYNGEE.

For the CDR3, the DNA is TGTGCCAGCATACTTCGACAGGGGGTGAACACTGAAGCTTTCTTT. This gives the protein CASILRQGVNTEAFF. The rearrangement links TRBV28 to TRBJ1-1, with 9 bases aligning to TRBD1. V lost 7 bases, J lost 0 bases, and 6 bases stayed unmatched. Per the germline V gene, CDR1 is MDHEN and CDR2 is SYDVKM. The CDR3 spans 15 residues.

V usage is TRBV2 and J usage is TRBJ2-1, with TRBD1 matching over 8 bases. Germline loops: CDR1 SNHLY, CDR2 FYNNEI. V trimming: 3 bases; J trimming: 6 bases; junction bases outside the gene matches: 7. The length of the CDR3 is 15 residues. DNA of the CDR3: TGTGCCAGCAGTGATCGGACAGGGTCCCTCAATGAGCAGTTCTTC. Its protein is CASSDRTGSLNEQFF.

The chain has TRBV9 and TRBJ2-7; 7 bases line up with TRBD2. This CDR3 contains 14 residues. Germline CDR1 reads SGDLS; CDR2 reads YYNGEE. The J segment lost 6 bases and the V segment lost 0 bases, leaving 6 bases of the junction unmatched. Here the CDR3 reads CASSVEGGGGEQYF. As DNA, the CDR3 is TGTGCCAGCAGCGTAGAGGGAGGCGGGGGCGAGCAGTACTTC. Full variable domain (outside the CDR3, taken from reference TRBV9 and TRBJ2-7): DSGVTQTPKHLITATGQRVTLRCSPRSGDLSVYWYQQSLDQGLQFLIQYYNGEERAKGNILERFSAQQFPDLHSELNLSSLELGDSALYFCASSVEGGGGEQYFGPGTRLTVT.

The CDR3 DNA reads as TGTGCCAGCAGAGATACAGCAGACGGGGGGTTCACAGATACGCAGTATTTT. Its translation is CASRDTADGGFTDTQYF. The chain recombines TRBV2 with TRBJ2-3; 7 positions match TRBD2. Trimming took 6 bases from V and 2 from J; bases not matched to a gene: 14. The CDR3 runs to 17 residues. Germline V gene lookup returns CDR1 SNHLY and CDR2 FYNNEI.

This sequence joins TRBV19 and TRBJ1-5; 10 bases fit TRBD1. The length of the CDR3 is 16 residues. V was clipped by 8 bases and J by 4 bases; unmatched bases: 11. Germline V gene sequence: CDR1 LNHDA, CDR2 SQIVND (reference sequence). CDR3 region: CASSITGTGVNQPQHF. Here the CDR3 DNA reads TGTGCCAGTTCCATTACCGGGACAGGGGTAAATCAGCCCCAGCATTTT.

The chain couples TRBV9 to TRBJ1-1, with 7 bases identical to TRBD1. Trimming at V came to 2 bases and at J to 4 bases, leaving 8 bases not matched to a gene. Germline values: CDR1 SGDLS, CDR2 YYNGEE. CDR3 length: 15 residues. CDR3 in DNA: TGTGCCAGCAGCGTTACAGGGGTGGGTGGCACTGAAGCTTTCTTT. Protein product: CASSVTGVGGTEAFF.

The genes are TRBV19 and TRBJ2-3, with 12 bases fitting TRBD2. Unmatched junction bases numbered 3, after V lost 4 bases and J lost 1 base. The germline CDR1 and CDR2 sequences are LNHDA and SQIVND (reference sequence). The CDR3 is 16 residues long. This chain's CDR3 is CASSRLAGGGTDTQYF. CDR3 bases: TGTGCCAGTAGTAGGCTAGCGGGGGGGGGCACAGATACGCAGTATTTT. Using reference TRBV19 and TRBJ2-3 for the parts outside the CDR3, the full variable domain is DGGITQSPKYLFRKEGQNVTLSCEQNLNHDAMYWYRQDPGQGLRLIYYSQIVNDFQKGDIAEGYSVSREKKESFPLTVTSAQKNPTAFYLCASSRLAGGGTDTQYFGPGTRLTVL.

The chain employs TRBV13 and TRBJ2-3, with TRBD1 matching 11 bases. CDR1 is PRHDT, CDR2 FYEKMQ, per germline (reference sequence). The CDR3 spans 17 residues. The trim removed 5 bases at V and 5 bases at J, leaving 12 bases unmatched. Here the CDR3 reads CASSPYRDRGFEDTQYF. The CDR3 DNA sequence: TGTGCCAGCAGCCCCTACCGGGACAGGGGGTTCGAAGATACGCAGTATTTT. The full variable domain, with the rest looked up from reference TRBV13 and TRBJ2-3, is AAGVIQSPRHLIKEKRETATLKCYPIPRHDTVYWYQQGPGQDPQFLISFYEKMQSDKGSIPDRFSAQQFSDYHSELNMSSLELGDSALYFCASSPYRDRGFEDTQYFGPGTRLTVL.

The chain carries TRBV7-3 and TRBJ2-1; 9 bases agree with TRBD2. Germline CDR1 and CDR2: SGHTA and FQGTGA. The V segment lost 5 bases and the J segment 4 bases; nucleotides outside the gene matches: 6. The CDR3 extends over 15 amino acids. CDR3 sequence reads: CASSPSGGQYNEQFF. CDR3 coding DNA: TGTGCCAGCAGCCCAAGCGGGGGGCAGTACAATGAGCAGTTCTTC.

In regard to this clone: The sample carries other DNA sequences with the same CDR3. The chain couples TRBV5-4 to TRBJ1-3; no clear D gene. The CDR3 has 14 amino acids. V shed 2 bases and J shed 2 bases, with 8 bases lying between them. Germline lookup yields CDR1 SGHNT and CDR2 YYREEE (reference sequence). The CDR3 region has the DNA TGTGCCAGCAGCTTAAGAGGGACTGGAAACACCATATATTTT. Its translation: CASSLRGTGNTIYF.

The V gene is TRBV19, the J gene TRBJ1-4, with D possibly being TRBD1 (6 bases). Germline CDR1 reads LNHDA; CDR2 reads SQIVND (reference sequence). The CDR3 consists of 17 residues. The V end was cut by 7 bases, the J end by 9 bases, with 27 bases between. The CDR3 nucleotides are TGTGCCAGTACCGTATCCCACACAGGGCGTCTTCTGAAAAAACTGTTTTTT. Amino acids: CASTVSHTGRLLKKLFF. The full variable domain, in which reference TRBV19 and TRBJ1-4 provide the parts outside the CDR3, is DGGITQSPKYLFRKEGQNVTLSCEQNLNHDAMYWYRQDPGQGLRLIYYSQIVNDFQKGDIAEGYSVSREKKESFPLTVTSAQKNPTAFYLCASTVSHTGRLLKKLFFGSGTQLSVL.

This clone occurred once. This chain uses TRBV4-2 with TRBJ2-1; 9 bases are a match to TRBD2. Germline assignment: CDR1 LGHNA and CDR2 YNFKEQ. J was trimmed by 6 bases and V by 1 base; bases with no gene match: 1. This CDR3 region has 14 residues. CDR3 nucleotides: TGTGCCAGCAGCCAAGGACTAGCGGTCAATGAGCAGTTCTTC. This translates into CASSQGLAVNEQFF.

Only one count was recorded for this clone. This chain links TRBV7-8 with TRBJ1-1, with unresolved D. Germline CDR1 SGHVS, CDR2 FQNEAQ. This CDR3 contains 11 residues. Between the trimmed V and J ends, which lost 10 bases and 7 bases, there was a span of 13 bases. The CDR3 DNA is TGTGCCATCCGTTGGGGAGATGAAGCTTTCTTT. As protein: CAIRWGDEAFF.

The chain uses TRBV5-1 and TRBJ2-5; TRBD1 might be the D (6 bases). Germline CDR1 SGHRS, CDR2 YFSETQ. CDR3 size: 15 residues. Trimming pared 1 base from V and 1 base from J, leaving 11 bases between. The CDR3 DNA reads as TGCGCCAGCAGCTTGACAGGGACGATCCAAGAGACCCAGTACTTC. Translation gives CASSLTGTIQETQYF.

The chain recombines TRBV2 with TRBJ1-1; no clear D gene. Germline V gene data show CDR1 as SNHLY and CDR2 as FYNNEI. The CDR3 is 13 amino acids. V was trimmed by 3 bases and J by 3 bases, leaving 8 bases between them. CDR3 bases: TGTGCCAGCAGTGATGGCACCCACACTGAAGCTTTCTTT. It translates to CASSDGTHTEAFF.

The genes are TRBV12-3 or TRBV12-4 and TRBJ1-2, with TRBD1 matching over 8 bases. V lost 7 bases, J lost 8 bases, and 6 bases stayed unmatched. This CDR3 has 12 amino acids. CDR3 loop: CASTQGARGYTF. In DNA form, the CDR3 reads TGTGCCAGCACCCAGGGGGCGCGCGGCTACACCTTC.

The rearrangement joins TRBV28 to TRBJ1-1; TRBD1 matches 10 bases. There are 14 residues in the CDR3. V lost 5 bases and J lost 7; bases outside the gene matches: 7. CDR1 and CDR2 from the germline V gene are MDHEN and SYDVKM. CDR3 sequence: CASSPGQGKGEAFF. As DNA, the CDR3 is TGTGCCAGCAGTCCGGGACAGGGGAAGGGTGAAGCTTTCTTT.

This clone was detected only once. V usage is TRBV19 and J usage is TRBJ1-1; tentative D call: TRBD1 (6 bases). The CDR3 contains 12 residues. Trimming took off 3 bases at V and 11 bases at J, with 13 bases between the two ends. Germline CDR1 and CDR2: LNHDA and SQIVND (reference sequence). CDR3 bases: TGTGCCAGTAGTATGAGAGGGGGTATGGCTTTCTTT. Residues: CASSMRGGMAFF.

This chain links TRBV19 with TRBJ2-3; possible D gene TRBD2, 6 bases. The ends were cut back, 3 bases at V and 1 base at J, with 23 bases in the middle. CDR1 LNHDA and CDR2 SQIVND come from the germline V gene (reference sequence). This CDR3 spans 19 amino acids. The CDR3 region has the DNA TGTGCCAGTAGTATGGACCGGGCGGGAATCGGGGCTCGCACAGATACGCAGTATTTT. Translated: CASSMDRAGIGARTDTQYF. Complete variable domain (other parts from reference TRBV19 and TRBJ2-3): DGGITQSPKYLFRKEGQNVTLSCEQNLNHDAMYWYRQDPGQGLRLIYYSQIVNDFQKGDIAEGYSVSREKKESFPLTVTSAQKNPTAFYLCASSMDRAGIGARTDTQYFGPGTRLTVL.

The chain is built from TRBV6-5 and TRBJ2-6; D unclear. The CDR3 is 16 residues long. The ends were cut back, 0 bases at V and 0 bases at J, with 6 bases in the middle. The germline CDR1 and CDR2 sequences are MNHEY and SVGAGI. The CDR3 is CASSYSTISGANVLTF. CDR3 coding DNA: TGTGCCAGCAGTTACTCGACAATCTCTGGGGCCAACGTCCTGACTTTC.

The chain carries TRBV4-1 and TRBJ2-1; 10 bases map to TRBD2. CDR1 is MGHRA and CDR2 is YSYEKL in the germline V gene. J gave up 4 bases and V 1 base, and 13 bases lay outside the gene matches. CDR3 size: 19 residues. CDR3 sequence: CASSQGPGLLAGFYNEQFF. The CDR3 DNA reads TGCGCCAGCAGCCAAGGCCCAGGCCTACTAGCGGGGTTTTACAATGAGCAGTTCTTC.

The rearrangement links TRBV5-1 to TRBJ2-1, with D maybe TRBD2 (7 bases). Trimming pared 0 bases from V and 1 base from J, leaving 20 bases between. The CDR3 sequence is 19 residues long. Germline V gene lookup returns CDR1 SGHRS and CDR2 YFSETQ. The chain's CDR3 is CASSLGVRNREGSYNEQFF. The CDR3 region has the DNA TGCGCCAGCAGCTTGGGGGTGAGAAACAGGGAGGGATCCTACAATGAGCAGTTCTTC.

This clone occurred once. This chain links TRBV9 with TRBJ1-1; D perhaps matches TRBD1 (5 bases). Germline CDR1 reads SGDLS; CDR2 reads YYNGEE. This CDR3 contains 12 residues. The ends were cut back, 7 bases at V and 1 base at J, with 8 bases in the middle. CDR3 DNA sequence: TGTGCCAGCGCGACAGAGAACACTGAAGCTTTCTTT. Encoded protein: CASATENTEAFF. The full variable domain, rest sourced from reference TRBV9 and TRBJ1-1, is DSGVTQTPKHLITATGQRVTLRCSPRSGDLSVYWYQQSLDQGLQFLIQYYNGEERAKGNILERFSAQQFPDLHSELNLSSLELGDSALYFCASATENTEAFFGQGTRLTVV.

The V gene is TRBV7-8, the J gene TRBJ1-5, with D possibly TRBD1 on 6 matching bases. V lost 4 bases and J lost 0, with 19 bases in between. Per the germline V gene, CDR1 is SGHVS and CDR2 is FQNEAQ. The CDR3 consists of 18 residues. The CDR3 protein is CASSSPNLTGFSNQPQHF. The CDR3, as DNA: TGTGCCAGCAGCTCCCCGAATTTGACAGGTTTTAGCAATCAGCCCCAGCATTTT.

This chain uses TRBV24-1 with TRBJ1-4, with D possibly matching TRBD1 (6 bases). The CDR3 consists of 17 residues. Germline CDR1 reads KGHDR; CDR2 reads SFDVKD. V shed 0 bases and J shed 8 bases, with 18 bases lying between them. CDR3 in amino acids: CATSDLGGPGETEKLFF. CDR3 in DNA: TGTGCCACCAGTGATTTGGGGGGCCCAGGGGAGACGGAAAAACTGTTTTTT.

The CDR3 nucleotides read TGTGCTAGTGGTGCTAGTAAGTTGAGCACAGATACGCAGTATTTT. Translated, it gives CASGASKLSTDTQYF. This sequence joins TRBV12-5 and TRBJ2-3; D remains ambiguous. Trimming took off 5 bases at V and 0 bases at J, with 12 bases between the two ends. The CDR3 is made up of 15 amino acids. CDR1 and CDR2 (germline): LGHNT, FRNRAP. The variable domain in full, with the rest retrieved from reference TRBV12-5 and TRBJ2-3, is DARVTQTPRHKVTEMGQEVTMRCQPILGHNTVFWYRQTMMQGLELLAYFRNRAPLDDSGMPKDRFSAEMPDATLATLKIQPSEPRDSAVYFCASGASKLSTDTQYFGPGTRLTVL.

This rearrangement joins TRBV28 to TRBJ1-5; TRBD1 aligns across 8 bases. CDR3 size: 16 residues. V lost 5 bases, J lost 7 bases, and 13 bases stayed unmatched. Per germline, CDR1 MDHEN and CDR2 SYDVKM. The DNA of the CDR3 is TGTGCCAGCAGTCATACAGGGGGGCTGGGAATCCAGCCCCAGCATTTT. Its protein product is CASSHTGGLGIQPQHF.